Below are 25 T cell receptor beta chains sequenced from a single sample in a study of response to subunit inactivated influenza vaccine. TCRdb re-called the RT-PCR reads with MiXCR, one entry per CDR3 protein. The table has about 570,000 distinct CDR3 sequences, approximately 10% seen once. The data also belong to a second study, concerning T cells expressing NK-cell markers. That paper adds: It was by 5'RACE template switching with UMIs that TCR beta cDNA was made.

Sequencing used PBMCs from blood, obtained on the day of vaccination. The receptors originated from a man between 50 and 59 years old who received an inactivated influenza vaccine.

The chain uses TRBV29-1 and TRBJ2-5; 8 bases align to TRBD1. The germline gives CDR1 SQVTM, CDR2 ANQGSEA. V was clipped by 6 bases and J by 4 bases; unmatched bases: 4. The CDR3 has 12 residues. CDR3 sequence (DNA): TGCAGCGTACGGACAGGGAGAGAGACCCAGTACTTC. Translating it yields CSVRTGRETQYF.

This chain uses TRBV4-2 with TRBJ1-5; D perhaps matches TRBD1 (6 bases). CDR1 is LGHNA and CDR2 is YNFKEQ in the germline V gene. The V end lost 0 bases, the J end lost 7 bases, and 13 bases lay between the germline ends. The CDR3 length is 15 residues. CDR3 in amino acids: CASSQDRGAAQPQHF. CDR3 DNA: TGTGCCAGCAGCCAAGATCGGGGGGCGGCACAGCCCCAGCATTTT.

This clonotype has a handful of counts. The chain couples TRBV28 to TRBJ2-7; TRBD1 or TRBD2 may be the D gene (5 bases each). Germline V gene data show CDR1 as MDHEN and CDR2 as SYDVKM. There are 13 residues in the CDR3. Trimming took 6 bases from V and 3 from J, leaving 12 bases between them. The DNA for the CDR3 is TGTGCCAGCAGAACCGGGACCGTCTACGAGCAGTACTTC. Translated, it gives CASRTGTVYEQYF.

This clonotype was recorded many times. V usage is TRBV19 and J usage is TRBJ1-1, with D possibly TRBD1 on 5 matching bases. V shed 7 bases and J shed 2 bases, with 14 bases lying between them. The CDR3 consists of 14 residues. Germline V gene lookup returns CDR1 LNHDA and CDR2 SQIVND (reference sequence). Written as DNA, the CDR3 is TGTGCCAGTACCTTAAGACAGAGAAACACTGAAGCTTTCTTT. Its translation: CASTLRQRNTEAFF.

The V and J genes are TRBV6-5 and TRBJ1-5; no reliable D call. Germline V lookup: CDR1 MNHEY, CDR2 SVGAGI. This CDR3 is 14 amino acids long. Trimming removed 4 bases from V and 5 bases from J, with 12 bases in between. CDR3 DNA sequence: TGTGCCAGCAGTTTACGGGGAAGGGATCAGCCCCAGCATTTT. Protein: CASSLRGRDQPQHF.

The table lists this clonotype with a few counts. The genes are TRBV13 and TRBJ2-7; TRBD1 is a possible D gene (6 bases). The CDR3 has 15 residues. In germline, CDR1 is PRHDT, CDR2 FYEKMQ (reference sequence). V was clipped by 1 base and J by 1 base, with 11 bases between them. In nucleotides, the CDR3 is TGTGCCAGCAGCTTAGATGGGGGCAGGTCCTACGAGCAGTACTTC. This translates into CASSLDGGRSYEQYF.

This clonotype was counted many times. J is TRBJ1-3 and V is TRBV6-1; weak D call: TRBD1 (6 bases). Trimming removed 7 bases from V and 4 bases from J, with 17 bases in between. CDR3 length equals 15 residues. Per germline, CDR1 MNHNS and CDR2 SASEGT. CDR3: CASNTPRDKGNTIYF. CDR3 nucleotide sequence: TGTGCCAGCAATACACCCCGGGACAAAGGAAACACCATATATTTT.

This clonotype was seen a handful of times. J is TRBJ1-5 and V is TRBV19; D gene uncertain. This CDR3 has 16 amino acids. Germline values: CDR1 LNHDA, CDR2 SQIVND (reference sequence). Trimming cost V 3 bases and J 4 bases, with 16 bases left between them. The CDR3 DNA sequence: TGTGCCAGTAGTATTTTTGTCTGGCAGGCTAATCAGCCCCAGCATTTT. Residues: CASSIFVWQANQPQHF.

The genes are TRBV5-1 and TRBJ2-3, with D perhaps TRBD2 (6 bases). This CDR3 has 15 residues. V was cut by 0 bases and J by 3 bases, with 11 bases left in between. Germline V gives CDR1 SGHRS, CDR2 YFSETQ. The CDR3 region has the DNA TGCGCCAGCAGCTTGGTTTCGGGGGAGACAGATACGCAGTATTTT. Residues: CASSLVSGETDTQYF.

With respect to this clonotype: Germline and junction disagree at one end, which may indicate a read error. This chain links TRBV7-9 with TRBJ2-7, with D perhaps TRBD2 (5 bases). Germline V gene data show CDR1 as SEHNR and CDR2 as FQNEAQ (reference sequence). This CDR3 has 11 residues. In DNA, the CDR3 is TGTGCCATCAGCTTGGAGGCCGAGCAGTACTTC. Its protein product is CAISLEAEQYF.

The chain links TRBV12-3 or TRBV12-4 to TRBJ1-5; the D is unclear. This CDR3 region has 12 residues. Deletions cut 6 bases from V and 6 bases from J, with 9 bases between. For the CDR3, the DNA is TGTGCCAGCAGCGACGTGCGTCAGCCCCAGCATTTT. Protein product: CASSDVRQPQHF.

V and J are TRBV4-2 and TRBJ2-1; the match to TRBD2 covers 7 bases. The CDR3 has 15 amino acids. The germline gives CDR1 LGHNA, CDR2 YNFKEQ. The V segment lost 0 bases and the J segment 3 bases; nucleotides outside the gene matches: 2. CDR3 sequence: CASSQETSDYNEQFF. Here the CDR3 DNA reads TGTGCCAGCAGCCAAGAAACTAGCGACTACAATGAGCAGTTCTTC.

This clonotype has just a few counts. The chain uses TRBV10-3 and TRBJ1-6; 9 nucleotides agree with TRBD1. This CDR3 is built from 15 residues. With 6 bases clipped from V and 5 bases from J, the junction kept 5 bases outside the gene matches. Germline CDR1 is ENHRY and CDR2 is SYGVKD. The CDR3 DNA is TGTGCCATCAGAACGGGACAGGGTGATAATTCACCCCTCCACTTT. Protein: CAIRTGQGDNSPLHF.

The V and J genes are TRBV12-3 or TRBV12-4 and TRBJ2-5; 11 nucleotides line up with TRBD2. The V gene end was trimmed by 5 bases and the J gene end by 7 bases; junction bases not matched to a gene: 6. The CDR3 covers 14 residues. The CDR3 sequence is CASSIRLAGTTQYF. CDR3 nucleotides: TGTGCCAGCAGTATAAGACTAGCGGGGACGACCCAGTACTTC.

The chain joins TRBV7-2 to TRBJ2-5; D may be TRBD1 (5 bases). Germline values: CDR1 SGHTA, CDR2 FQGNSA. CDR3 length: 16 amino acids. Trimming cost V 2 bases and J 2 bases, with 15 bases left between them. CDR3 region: CASSLRQGRSQETQYF. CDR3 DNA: TGTGCCAGCAGCTTAAGGCAGGGCCGGAGTCAAGAGACCCAGTACTTC.

In nucleotides, the CDR3 is TGTGCCAGCAGTCCCCATTGGGTCGGGGAGCTGTTTTTT. The encoded protein is CASSPHWVGELFF. The gene calls are TRBV28 and TRBJ2-2, with D uncertain. Germline V gives CDR1 MDHEN, CDR2 SYDVKM. The length of the CDR3 is 13 residues. With 5 bases removed from V and 7 bases from J, the gap between germline ends came to 11 bases. Full variable domain (outside the CDR3, taken from reference TRBV28 and TRBJ2-2): DVKVTQSSRYLVKRTGEKVFLECVQDMDHENMFWYRQDPGLGLRLIYFSYDVKMKEKGDIPEGYSVSREKKERFSLILESASTNQTSMYLCASSPHWVGELFFGEGSRLTVL.

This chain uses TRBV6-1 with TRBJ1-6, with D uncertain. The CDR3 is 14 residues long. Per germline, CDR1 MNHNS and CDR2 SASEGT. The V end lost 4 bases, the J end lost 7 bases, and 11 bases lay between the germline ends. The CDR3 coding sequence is TGTGCCAGCAGTGGAAAATTGGGAAATTCACCCCTCCACTTT. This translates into CASSGKLGNSPLHF.

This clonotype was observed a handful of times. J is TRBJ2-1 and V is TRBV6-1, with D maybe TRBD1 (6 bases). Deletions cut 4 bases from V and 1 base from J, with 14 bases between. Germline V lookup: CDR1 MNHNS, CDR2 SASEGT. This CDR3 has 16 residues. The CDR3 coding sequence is TGTGCCAGCAGTGGGTGGCAGGGGCCATCCTACAATGAGCAGTTCTTC. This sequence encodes CASSGWQGPSYNEQFF.

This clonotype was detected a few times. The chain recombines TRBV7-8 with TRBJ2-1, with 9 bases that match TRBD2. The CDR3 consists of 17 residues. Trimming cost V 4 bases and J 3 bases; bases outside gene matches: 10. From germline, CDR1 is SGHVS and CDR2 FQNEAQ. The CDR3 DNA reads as TGTGCCAGCAGCTCCAGGGTAGCGGGAGAACTCTACAATGAGCAGTTCTTC. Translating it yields CASSSRVAGELYNEQFF.

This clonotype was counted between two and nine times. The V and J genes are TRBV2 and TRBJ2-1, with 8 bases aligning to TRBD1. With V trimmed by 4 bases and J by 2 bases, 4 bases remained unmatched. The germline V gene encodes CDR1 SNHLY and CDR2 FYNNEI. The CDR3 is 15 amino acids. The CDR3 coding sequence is TGTGCCAGCAGTGTAGGGACAGGCACCTACAATGAGCAGTTCTTC. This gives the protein CASSVGTGTYNEQFF.

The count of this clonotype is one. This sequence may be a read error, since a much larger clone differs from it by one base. The CDR3 coding sequence is TGTGCCAGCAGCTTGTGGTATAATGAAAAACTGTTTTTT. Translation gives CASSLWYNEKLFF. The chain employs TRBV11-1 and TRBJ1-4; no firm D call. The CDR3 totals 13 residues. V lost 3 bases to trimming and J lost 4 bases, with 6 bases between them. CDR1 SGHAT and CDR2 FQDESV come from the germline V gene (reference sequence).

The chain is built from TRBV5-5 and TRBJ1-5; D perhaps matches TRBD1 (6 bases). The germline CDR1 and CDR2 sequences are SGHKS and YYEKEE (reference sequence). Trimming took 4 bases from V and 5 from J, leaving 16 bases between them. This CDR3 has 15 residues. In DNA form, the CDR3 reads TGTGCCAGCAGCCAAGGGGGGAGGGGGGATCAGCCCCAGCATTTT. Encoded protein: CASSQGGRGDQPQHF.

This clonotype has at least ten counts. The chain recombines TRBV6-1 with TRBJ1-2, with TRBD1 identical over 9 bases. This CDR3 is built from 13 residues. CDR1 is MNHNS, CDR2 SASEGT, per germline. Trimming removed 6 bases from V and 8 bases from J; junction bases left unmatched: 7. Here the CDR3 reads CASRDFGTGGYTF. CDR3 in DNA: TGTGCCAGCAGGGACTTCGGGACAGGGGGCTACACCTTC.

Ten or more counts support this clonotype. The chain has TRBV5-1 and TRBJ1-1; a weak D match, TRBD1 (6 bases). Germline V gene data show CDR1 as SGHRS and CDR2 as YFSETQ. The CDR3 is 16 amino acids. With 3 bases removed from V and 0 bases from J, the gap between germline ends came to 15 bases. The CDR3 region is CASSYRVGGMNTEAFF. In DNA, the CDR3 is TGCGCCAGCAGCTACAGGGTAGGCGGAATGAACACTGAAGCTTTCTTT. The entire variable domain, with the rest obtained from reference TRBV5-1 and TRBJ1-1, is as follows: KAGVTQTPRYLIKTRGQQVTLSCSPISGHRSVSWYQQTPGQGLQFLFEYFSETQRNKGNFPGRFSGRQFSNSRSEMNVSTLELGDSALYLCASSYRVGGMNTEAFFGQGTRLTVV.

CDR3: CASSPTGHLAKNIQYF. CDR3 nucleotides: TGTGCCAGCAGCCCCACGGGCCATTTGGCCAAAAACATTCAGTACTTC. The gene calls are TRBV7-9 and TRBJ2-4; D call uncertain. Trimming removed 5 bases at V and 1 base at J, with 15 bases between. The CDR3 runs to 16 residues. The V gene's germline CDR1 is SEHNR and CDR2 FQNEAQ (reference sequence).